This T cell receptor beta chain was captured by sequencing in a study of shared clonotypes between healthy human individuals (TCRdb year 2020). At the level of the whole study: The cohort included a few men and a couple of women between 18 and 49 years of age. For each donor, CD4 naive and CD4 memory were each run on three plates, CD8 naive on two plates, and CD8 memory on one plate. The study deeply sequenced blood TCR repertoires of about 5 healthy adults to estimate repertoire size and the extent of clonotype sharing between individuals. Different laboratories and diverse techniques were used to prepare libraries and sequence TCR repertoires, to increase sequencing depth and limit assay-specific biases. Each donor's leukapheresis produced roughly between roughly 0.85 and 10 billion PBMCs. Broad study findings and their caveats: Based on pairwise subsampling, the degree of clonotype sharing among donors was expected to be affected by sequencing depth. The small number of donors limited the genetic and exposure-history diversity represented. When several donors were compared, the shared fraction of clonotypes was about 5.4% for naive CD4, about 4% for naive CD8, about 2.4% for memory CD4, and around 0.37% for memory CD8. Naive subsets generally had larger estimated clonotype richness than memory subsets. Compared with non-shared clonotypes, clonotypes shared by all four sorted-subset donors had higher generation probabilities. Only blood was sampled, and tissue TCR repertoires likely differ from those in blood. Even with the large sequencing depth, rarefaction of the sorted-subset datasets indicated that sequencing was incomplete.

The CDR1 and CDR2 encoded by the germline V gene (reference sequence) are LNHDA and SQIVND. The CDR3 contains 15 residues, cysteine and phenylalanine counted. Kept here is only the CDR3 DNA, which spans 45 bases and is read in frame from base 1. The junction shows trimming of 3 bases on V and 0 bases on J, and the gene matches do not reach 4 bases of it. Note on this clone: Its binding antigen is unknown. No much larger clonotype is one base removed from it; base qualities were not supplied. The sample has other DNA sequences that encode this CDR3 too.

Using the deep immunoSEQ assay, TCR CDR3 regions were amplified from genomic DNA by multiplex PCR. Genomic DNA extracted from each cell subset was distributed evenly over all wells of several immunoSEQ 96-well plates, and each plate served as one replicate. For sorted subsets, approximately 210 ng of genomic DNA, equivalent to 25,000 to 35,000 T cell genomes, went into each replicate PCR. The purified libraries were quantified using a Qubit 3.0 fluorometer, sized with a Bioanalyzer 2100, and then quantified again using the KAPA Library Quantification kit. Every immunoSEQ 96-well plate was sequenced on a separate single-read 150-cycle Illumina NextSeq 550 flow cell. The paper's processing steps were these. The immunoSEQ output contained only junctional sequences without quality scores, so filtering could not match that applied to full-length reads. To assign V/J genes and CDR3, sequences were annotated using PyIR, a Python wrapper for IgBLAST v1.9, with IMGT germline references. Any read was removed if the V/J assignment was weak (E-value above 1e-6), the CDR3 was missing, or the read contained stop codons, out-of-frame junctions, or ambiguous translated residues. V3J clonotypes were defined by identical inferred V gene, J gene, and CDR3 amino acid sequence. Percentage overlap between repertoires was calculated by dividing the number of shared unique clonotypes by the size of the smaller repertoire. Repertoire richness was assessed with RTK rarefaction, the Chao1 estimator, and Recon v2.1 estimates of unobserved clonotypes. Generation probabilities were computed with OLGA for all TCRbeta clonotypes obtained by the gDNA method from four donors. TCRdb provides this immuneACCESS table in a form limited to in-frame rearrangements. Some clones are lacking; in checked studies, under half of them reflect an unresolved V gene, and why the rest are absent is not known. The D gene and trimming were derived from the DNA, and the V and J assignments and clone size from that table. A total of just over 2,000,000 clones appear in this sample, 90% to 95% of them only once. The ten most abundant clones make up under 0.15% of the sample.

Donors were healthy HIV-negative adults with no recently reported acute infections or vaccinations. All donors were Caucasian adults living in Nashville, Tennessee, USA. CD4+ T cells were enriched through magnetic negative selection, after which naive cells were positively selected on CD45RA and the remaining negative fraction served as the memory subset. Blood was collected by leukapheresis, and PBMCs were isolated by Ficoll-Histopaque density gradient centrifugation and then cryopreserved in liquid nitrogen vapor phase. Analytical flow cytometry was used to check the purity and quantity of every magnetically sorted T cell population. Genomic DNA was isolated from every sorted fraction and measured by UV absorbance on a Nanodrop 2000c.

This TCR derives from a man aged 18-30 years in good health. Recombination connected TRBV19 to TRBJ1-1, with 7 middle bases fitting TRBD1. Material: naive CD4+ T cells sorted from blood. The intended sense of this specimen's cell subset or site label: CD45RA+ positively selected. The nucleotide sequence reads TGTGCCAGTAGTATCGCCGGGACAGTGAACACTGAAGCTTTCTTT. This sequence encodes CASSIAGTVNTEAFF.